This T cell receptor beta chain was profiled in a study of control samples from healthy donors and cancer patients. CDR3 length: 16 residues. The V gene end was trimmed by 6 bases and the J gene end by 5 bases; junction bases not matched to a gene: 12. Germline CDR1 and CDR2: MNHEY and SVGAGI. Sequencing was performed with immunoSEQ multiplex PCR; in TCRdb, only in-frame clones are kept and a portion is missing. The sample includes about 130,000 clones, roughly nine tenths seen only once; the top ten take 1.5% to 2%. The specimen was blood. The receptor's source is a young man in good health. The chain joins TRBV6-5 to TRBJ1-2; TRBD1 aligns across 10 bases. CDR3 region: CASRYRDRGYSYGYTF. The CDR3, as DNA: TGTGCCAGCAGGTACCGGGACAGGGGATACTCTTATGGCTACACCTTC.